The clone carrying this T cell receptor beta chain was recorded many times. Uncontrolled infection, other autoimmune disease, pregnancy or lactation excluded patients. Clinicians diagnosed patients from clinical symptoms, serum thyroxine and TRAb, thyroid ultrasound and orbital computed tomography. PBMCs were derived from 7.5 to 10 ml fresh peripheral blood. This sample is drawn from a study of T cells in Graves' hyperthyroidism and ophthalmopathy. Across the whole study: Initial diagnosis, before any treatment, was when peripheral blood was collected.

The CDR3 sequence is 15 residues long. Trimming pared 6 bases from V and 8 bases from J, leaving 19 bases between. From germline, CDR1 is MDHEN and CDR2 SYDVKM. The TCR beta CDR3 regions underwent amplification using RNA transcripts as the source. Using the HTBI primer set, a first-round RT-PCR was run on the TCR CDR3. A single record per CDR3 protein comes from TCRdb applying MiXCR to the multiplex PCR reads. The repertoire holds more than 150,000 distinct CDR3 sequences, with over 15% as singletons. The gene calls are TRBV28 and TRBJ1-4, with a tentative D call TRBD1 (5 bases). The origin of this receptor is a woman between 50 and 59 years old with Graves' hyperthyroidism. Sequences were obtained from blood. The CDR3 sequence: CASSKLLEGEEKLFF. The CDR3 bases are TGTGCCAGCAGCAAACTCTTAGAAGGGGAAGAAAAACTGTTTTTT.